The clone carrying this T cell receptor beta chain has just a few counts. Its antigen is currently unknown. The sample comes from a study of T-cell memory formation after mild COVID-19. Study information: TCR clusters were largely donor specific. Study-level points and caveats: Mainly CM and EM harbored the contracting CD4+ clones; mainly EMRA harbored the CD8+ ones.

Germline V lookup: CDR1 SGHTA, CDR2 FQGTGA. With V trimmed by 2 bases and J by 4 bases, 5 bases remained unmatched. This CDR3 contains 15 residues. Constant-segment-primed 5'RACE gave TCR alpha and TCR beta cDNA libraries with sample barcodes and UMIs. TCRdb ran MiXCR on the 5' RACE reads and lists one entry per CDR3 protein. The sample lists 350,000 or so distinct CDR3 sequences, 20% to 25% occurring once. V usage is TRBV7-3 and J usage is TRBJ2-1, with TRBD1 identical over 7 bases. The specimen was PBMCs or a T cell subset sorted from them (not recorded which). This TCR was sampled from a man between 18 and 29 years old who had mild COVID-19 (a few samples of this study predate the infection). Cell type and time point are not known. The CDR3 nucleotides read TGTGCCAGCAGCTTACGGCCAGGGGGTTACAATGAGCAGTTCTTC. Its translation is CASSLRPGGYNEQFF. The full variable domain, its missing parts supplied by reference TRBV7-3 and TRBJ2-1, is GAGVSQTPSNKVTEKGKYVELRCDPISGHTALYWYRQSLGQGPEFLIYFQGTGAADDSGLPNDRFFAVRPEGSVSTLKIQRTERGDSAVYLCASSLRPGGYNEQFFGPGTRLTVL.